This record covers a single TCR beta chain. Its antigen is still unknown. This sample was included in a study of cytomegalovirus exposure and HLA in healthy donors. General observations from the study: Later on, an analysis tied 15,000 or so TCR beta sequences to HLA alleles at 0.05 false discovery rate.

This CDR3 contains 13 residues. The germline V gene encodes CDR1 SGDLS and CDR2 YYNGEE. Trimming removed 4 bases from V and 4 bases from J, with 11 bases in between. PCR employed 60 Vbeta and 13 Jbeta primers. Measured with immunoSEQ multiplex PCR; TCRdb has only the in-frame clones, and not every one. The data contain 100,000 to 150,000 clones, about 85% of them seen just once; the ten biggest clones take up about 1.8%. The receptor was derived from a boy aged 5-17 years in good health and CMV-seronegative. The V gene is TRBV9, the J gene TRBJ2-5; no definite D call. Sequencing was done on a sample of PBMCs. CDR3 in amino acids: CASSTQVRETQYF. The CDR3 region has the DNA TGTGCCAGCAGCACCCAAGTTAGAGAGACCCAGTACTTC.